These 21 T cell receptor beta chains originate from one sample sequenced in a study of cytomegalovirus exposure and HLA in healthy donors (dated by TCRdb to about 2017). Receptor libraries were prepared by the immunoSEQ multiplex PCR assay. For the multiplex PCR, a mixture combining 60 forward primers for TCR Vbeta segments and 13 reverse primers for TCR Jbeta segments was used. The clones in this table, taken by TCRdb from immuneACCESS, are in-frame only. Not every clone is retained; where verified, under half of the shortfall comes from an unresolved V gene, and the cause of the rest is unknown. The sample profile shows 110,000 to 150,000 clones; nearly 10% of them were found once. The ten most abundant clones make up 1.8% of the sample. The sample comprised PBMCs. The receptors were gathered from a man aged 45-65 years in good health and CMV-seronegative.

This clone has only a few counts. This chain joins TRBV18 and TRBJ1-1; 8 bases are shared with TRBD1. Germline V gives CDR1 KGHSH, CDR2 LQKENI. CDR3 size: 15 residues. J gave up 4 bases and V 5 bases, and 9 bases lay outside the gene matches. The CDR3 DNA reads as TGTGCCAGCTCATGGAGACAGGGGTTAGGCACTGAAGCTTTCTTT. This codes for CASSWRQGLGTEAFF. Based on the CDR3 plus reference TRBV18 and TRBJ1-1, the full variable domain is NAGVMQNPRHLVRRRGQEARLRCSPMKGHSHVYWYRQLPEEGLKFMVYLQKENIIDESGMPKERFSAEFPKEGPSILRIQQVVRGDSAAYFCASSWRQGLGTEAFFGQGTRLTVV.

This clone was found a few times. The J gene is TRBJ1-5, the V gene TRBV9; D unresolved. Germline CDR1 SGDLS, CDR2 YYNGEE. This CDR3 has 12 amino acids. V was clipped by 7 bases and J by 2 bases, with 7 bases between them. CDR3 DNA sequence: TGTGCCAGCCCCGGGTGCAATCAGCCCCAGCATTTT. This codes for CASPGCNQPQHF.

This rearrangement joins TRBV6-5 to TRBJ2-7; TRBD1 agrees at 8 bases. Looked up from germline, CDR1 is MNHEY and CDR2 is SVGAGI. There are 14 residues in the CDR3. V dropped 7 bases and J dropped 9; count of bases not matched to a gene: 14. As DNA, the CDR3 is TGTGCCAGCAACGACAGGGGAAAAGCGTGGGGGCAGTACTTC. Its protein product is CASNDRGKAWGQYF.

The gene calls are TRBV19 and TRBJ2-2; perhaps TRBD1 as D (5 bases). The CDR3 is 15 residues long. The V end lost 5 bases, the J end lost 0 bases, and 10 bases lay between the germline ends. Looked up from germline, CDR1 is LNHDA and CDR2 is SQIVND (reference sequence). The CDR3 DNA reads as TGTGCCAGTAGTTTCAGGGATCCGAACACCGGGGAGCTGTTTTTT. Protein product: CASSFRDPNTGELFF. Full variable domain (missing parts from reference TRBV19 and TRBJ2-2): DGGITQSPKYLFRKEGQNVTLSCEQNLNHDAMYWYRQDPGQGLRLIYYSQIVNDFQKGDIAEGYSVSREKKESFPLTVTSAQKNPTAFYLCASSFRDPNTGELFFGEGSRLTVL.

This clone has just a few counts. The rearrangement uses TRBV18 and TRBJ1-5; a weak D match, TRBD1 (6 bases). V was shortened by 4 bases and J by 7 bases, with 14 bases between the two germline ends. The germline V gene has CDR1 KGHSH and CDR2 LQKENI. The CDR3 contains 14 residues. For the CDR3, the DNA is TGTGCCAGCTCACTGGCAGGGGAAGACCAGCCCCAGCATTTT. Translated: CASSLAGEDQPQHF.

The chain recombines TRBV4-2 with TRBJ2-5, with D possibly being TRBD2 (7 bases). The CDR3 has 17 residues. Between the trimmed V and J ends, which lost 3 bases and 5 bases, there was a span of 22 bases. Germline CDR1 LGHNA, CDR2 YNFKEQ. Here the CDR3 reads CASSHTTGPRGGETQYF. CDR3 DNA sequence: TGTGCCAGCAGCCATACGACAGGTCCTAGGGGGGGGGAGACCCAGTACTTC.

The chain couples TRBV7-2 to TRBJ2-3; 8 nucleotides align to TRBD1. Germline V lookup: CDR1 SGHTA, CDR2 FQGNSA. The CDR3 is made up of 16 amino acids. Trimming at V came to 6 bases and at J to 5 bases, leaving 13 bases not matched to a gene. The CDR3, as DNA: TGTGCCAGCAGACGCAATACCGGGACAGGTCAAGATACGCAGTATTTT. Its protein is CASRRNTGTGQDTQYF.

This sequence joins TRBV7-2 and TRBJ1-5; perhaps TRBD1 as D (5 bases). The CDR3 length is 15 residues. The V gene's germline CDR1 is SGHTA and CDR2 FQGNSA. Trimming took 1 base from V and 5 from J, leaving 12 bases between them. CDR3 in amino acids: CASSLVRRGDQPQHF. CDR3 sequence (DNA): TGTGCCAGCAGCTTAGTAAGGAGGGGAGATCAGCCCCAGCATTTT.

This clone was observed a handful of times. V usage is TRBV6-1 and J usage is TRBJ1-1, with D unresolved. The CDR3 contains 15 residues. V lost 6 bases and J lost 1, with 15 bases in between. Germline V gene sequence: CDR1 MNHNS, CDR2 SASEGT. The CDR3 spells CASRDVGRTNTEAFF. Here the CDR3 DNA reads TGTGCCAGCAGAGATGTCGGGAGAACGAACACTGAAGCTTTCTTT.

This rearrangement joins TRBV2 to TRBJ2-1, with 7 nucleotides matching TRBD2. The CDR3 loop spans 15 amino acids. V was pared by 6 bases and J by 0 bases, with 5 bases of the junction left unmatched. The germline CDR1 and CDR2 sequences are SNHLY and FYNNEI. The CDR3 spells CASRGAGSSYNEQFF. The CDR3 DNA is TGTGCCAGCAGGGGAGCGGGAAGCTCCTACAATGAGCAGTTCTTC.

In the case of this clone: The sample contains more than one DNA sequence encoding this CDR3. The V gene is TRBV6-1, the J gene TRBJ2-5; TRBD2 is a possible D gene (6 bases). Germline CDR1 is MNHNS and CDR2 is SASEGT. The CDR3 has 15 amino acids. V shed 0 bases and J shed 4 bases, with 12 bases lying between them. CDR3 sequence: CASSEAPSAGETQYF. The CDR3 DNA reads TGTGCCAGCAGTGAAGCTCCATCAGCGGGAGAGACCCAGTACTTC.

A few counts support this clone. The V call is TRBV7-2, the J call TRBJ2-5; TRBD1 aligns across 7 bases. V shed 1 base and J 7 bases; nucleotides not matched to a gene: 9. Germline V gene data show CDR1 as SGHTA and CDR2 as FQGNSA. CDR3 length equals 15 residues. The CDR3 here is CASSLEDRVEVTQYF. DNA for the CDR3: TGTGCCAGCAGCTTAGAAGACAGGGTGGAAGTGACCCAGTACTTC.

This clone was found a few times. The chain has TRBV4-2 and TRBJ1-3, with D uncertain. Germline V CDR1 and CDR2: LGHNA, YNFKEQ. The CDR3 runs to 19 residues. Trimming left V 4 bases short and J 0 bases short, with 22 bases between. CDR3 sequence: CASSPSAVFSSYSGNTIYF. The CDR3 DNA follows: TGTGCCAGCAGCCCATCCGCGGTTTTTTCTTCGTACTCTGGAAACACCATATATTTT.

The chain is built from TRBV5-3 and TRBJ1-1; 8 bases agree with TRBD1. TRBV5-3 is known as an ORF, though its function is uncertain. This CDR3 spans 17 amino acids. V trimming: 6 bases; J trimming: 3 bases; junction bases outside the gene matches: 16. CDR3 coding DNA: TGTGCCAGAATCCACTACCCGGACAGGGATGATGACACTGAAGCTTTCTTT. This sequence encodes CARIHYPDRDDDTEAFF.

J is TRBJ1-5 and V is TRBV11-2; 8 bases align to TRBD1. J lost 6 bases, V lost 1 base, and 2 bases had no gene match. The germline gives CDR1 SGHAT, CDR2 FQNNGV. The CDR3 totals 14 residues. In DNA, the CDR3 is TGTGCCAGCAGCTTAGGGACAGGGTTTCAGCCCCAGCATTTT. It is translated as CASSLGTGFQPQHF.

The rearrangement joins TRBV7-2 to TRBJ2-7; D call uncertain. The germline CDR1 and CDR2 sequences are SGHTA and FQGNSA. V lost 2 bases and J 0 bases, leaving 8 bases between the germline ends. The length of the CDR3 is 14 residues. The CDR3 DNA sequence: TGTGCCAGCAGCTTAACGGTTTCCTCCTACGAGCAGTACTTC. Translation: CASSLTVSSYEQYF.

This clone was detected only a few times. The V gene is TRBV19, the J gene TRBJ1-2, with a tentative D call TRBD1 (5 bases). Germline loops: CDR1 LNHDA, CDR2 SQIVND (reference sequence). V lost 5 bases to trimming and J lost 8 bases, with 12 bases between them. This CDR3 contains 12 residues. In DNA form, the CDR3 reads TGTGCCAGTAGTGTCAGGGAGGAGGGCTACACCTTC. The encoded protein is CASSVREEGYTF.

The gene calls are TRBV27 and TRBJ2-1; a weak D match, TRBD2 (5 bases). With 1 base removed from V and 9 bases from J, the gap between germline ends came to 7 bases. The CDR3 is 12 amino acids. CDR1 and CDR2 from the germline V gene are MNHEY and SMNVEV (reference sequence). CDR3 loop: CASSLYGGEQFF. CDR3 coding DNA: TGTGCCAGCAGTTTATATGGAGGTGAGCAGTTCTTC.

V usage is TRBV5-4 and J usage is TRBJ2-4, with D possibly TRBD1 on 6 matching bases. CDR1 and CDR2 from the germline V gene are SGHNT and YYREEE (reference sequence). The CDR3 covers 15 residues. The V end was cut by 0 bases, the J end by 6 bases, with 13 bases between. CDR3 nucleotides: TGTGCCAGCAGCTTGGGGTCAGGGGTCGGAAACATTCAGTACTTC. This sequence encodes CASSLGSGVGNIQYF.

The V call is TRBV5-1, the J call TRBJ1-6; TRBD1 matches at 9 bases. Germline V lookup: CDR1 SGHRS, CDR2 YFSETQ. This CDR3 is built from 19 residues. Trimming at V came to 4 bases and at J to 0 bases, leaving 11 bases not matched to a gene. The CDR3 DNA reads TGCGCCAGCAGCCCGAAGAGACAGGGGGGTACCTCCTATAATTCACCCCTCCACTTT. Translated: CASSPKRQGGTSYNSPLHF.

The chain carries TRBV6-1 and TRBJ1-2; D gene uncertain. V gave up 1 base and J gave up 1 base, with 13 bases separating them. The CDR3 covers 16 residues. Germline CDR1 is MNHNS and CDR2 is SASEGT. The CDR3 coding sequence is TGTGCCAGCAGTGAAGGGGTGAGGGTCGATAACTATGGCTACACCTTC. This encodes CASSEGVRVDNYGYTF.